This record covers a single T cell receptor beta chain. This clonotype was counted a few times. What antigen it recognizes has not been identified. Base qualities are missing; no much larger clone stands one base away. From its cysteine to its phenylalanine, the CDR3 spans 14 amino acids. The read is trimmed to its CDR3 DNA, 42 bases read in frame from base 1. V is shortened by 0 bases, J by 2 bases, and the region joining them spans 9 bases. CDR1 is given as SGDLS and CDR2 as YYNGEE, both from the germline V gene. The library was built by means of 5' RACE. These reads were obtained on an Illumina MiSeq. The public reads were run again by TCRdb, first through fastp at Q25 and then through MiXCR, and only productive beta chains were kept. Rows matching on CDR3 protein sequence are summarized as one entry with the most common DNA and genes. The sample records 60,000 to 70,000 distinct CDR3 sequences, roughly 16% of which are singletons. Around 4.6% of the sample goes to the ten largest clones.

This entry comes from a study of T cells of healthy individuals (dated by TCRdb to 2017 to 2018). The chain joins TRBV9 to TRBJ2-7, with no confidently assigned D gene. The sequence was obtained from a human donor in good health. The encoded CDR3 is CASSVEGRTYEQYF. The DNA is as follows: TGTGCCAGCAGCGTAGAAGGGCGTACCTACGAGCAGTACTTC.